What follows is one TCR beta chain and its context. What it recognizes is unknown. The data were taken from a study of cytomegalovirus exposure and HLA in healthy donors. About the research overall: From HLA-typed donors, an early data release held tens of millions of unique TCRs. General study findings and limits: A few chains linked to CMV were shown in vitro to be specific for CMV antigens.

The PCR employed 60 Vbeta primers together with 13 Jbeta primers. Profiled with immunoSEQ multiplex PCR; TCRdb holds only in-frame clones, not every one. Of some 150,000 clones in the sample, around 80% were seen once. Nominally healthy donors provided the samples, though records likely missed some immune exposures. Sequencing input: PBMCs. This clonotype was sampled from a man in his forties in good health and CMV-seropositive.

The CDR3 DNA is TGTGCCAGCAGTGACGGGCAGGGGGCAAGCAATCAGCCCCAGCATTTT. Amino acid sequence: CASSDGQGASNQPQHF. The chain carries TRBV6-1 and TRBJ1-5; 8 nucleotides match TRBD1. CDR1 and CDR2 from the germline V gene are MNHNS and SASEGT. V shed 3 bases, J shed 1 base, and the junction held 5 bases outside the gene matches. The CDR3 contains 16 residues.